This T cell receptor (beta chain) was captured in a study of CD8 T cells in ankylosing spondylitis. Study-wide findings and caveats: Matched synovial fluid from ankylosing spondylitis patients was reported to be enriched for disease-linked clones. It appeared that ankylosing spondylitis blood was characterized by a TCR beta motif of fewer than ten highly homologous variants.

V lost 0 bases to trimming and J lost 6 bases; unmatched junction nucleotides: 6. The CDR3 is 16 residues long. Germline CDR1 reads SGHRS; CDR2 reads YFSETQ. It was by quantitative 5'-RACE with molecular barcodes that TCR beta libraries were made. TCRdb reprocessed the 5' RACE reads via MiXCR and lists one record per CDR3 protein. The profile covers fewer than 500,000 distinct CDR3 sequences, with approximately 20% appearing a single time and about 16% taken by the ten largest. As regards this clonotype: Its antigen is unknown.

The receptor's source is a male donor with ankylosing spondylitis. This chain joins TRBV5-1 and TRBJ2-3, with 11 nucleotides matching TRBD2. The sequenced sample consisted of blood, either unsorted or a sorted T cell fraction (not recorded which). As DNA, the CDR3 is TGCGCCAGCAGCTTGGGCCTAGCGGGAGGATCGGATACGCAGTATTTT. Encoded protein: CASSLGLAGGSDTQYF.